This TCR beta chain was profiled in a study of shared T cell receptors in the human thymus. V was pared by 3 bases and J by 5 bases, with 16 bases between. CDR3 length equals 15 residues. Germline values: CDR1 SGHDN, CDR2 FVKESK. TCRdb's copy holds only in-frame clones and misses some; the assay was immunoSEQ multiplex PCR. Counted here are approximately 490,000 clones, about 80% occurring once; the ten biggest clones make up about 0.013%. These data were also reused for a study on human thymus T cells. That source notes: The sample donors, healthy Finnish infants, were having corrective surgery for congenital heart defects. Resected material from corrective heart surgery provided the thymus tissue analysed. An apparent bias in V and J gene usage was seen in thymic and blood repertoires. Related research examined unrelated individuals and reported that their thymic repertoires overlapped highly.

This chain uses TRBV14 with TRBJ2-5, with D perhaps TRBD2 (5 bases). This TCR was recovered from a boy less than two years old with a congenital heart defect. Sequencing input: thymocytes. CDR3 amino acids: CASSQKLAARETQYF. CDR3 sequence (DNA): TGTGCCAGCAGCCAGAAGCTAGCAGCCCGGGAGACCCAGTACTTC.